This T cell receptor beta chain was sequenced for a study of identical twins. CDR3 length equals 17 residues. Of note for this clonotype: Antigen: not known.

TCRdb recomputed calls from the 5' RACE reads with MiXCR, one row per CDR3 protein. The sample carries about 220,000 distinct CDR3 sequences, over 5.5% recorded once. Study-wide results and caveats: Partly confounded zero-insertion analyses could result from invariant MAIT and iNKT cells.

This sample was also put to use in a study of T cells expressing NK-cell markers. That source adds: Sorted CD3+CD56-NKG2C+, CD3+CD56+NKG2C+ and CD3+CD56+NKG2C- T cells supplied the TCR beta repertoires.

The chain has TRBV21-1 and TRBJ1-2; the table's D gene call, TRBD1, was not cross checked with the DNA. TRBV21-1 is reported as a pseudogene. The TCR was taken from a woman aged 18-35 years in good health. Sequenced material: CD8+ T cells sorted from blood. The CDR3 bases are TGTGCCAGCACCACCCCAGGGCGGGACCGAGAGATCTATGGCTACACCTTC. Translated: CASTTPGRDREIYGYTF.